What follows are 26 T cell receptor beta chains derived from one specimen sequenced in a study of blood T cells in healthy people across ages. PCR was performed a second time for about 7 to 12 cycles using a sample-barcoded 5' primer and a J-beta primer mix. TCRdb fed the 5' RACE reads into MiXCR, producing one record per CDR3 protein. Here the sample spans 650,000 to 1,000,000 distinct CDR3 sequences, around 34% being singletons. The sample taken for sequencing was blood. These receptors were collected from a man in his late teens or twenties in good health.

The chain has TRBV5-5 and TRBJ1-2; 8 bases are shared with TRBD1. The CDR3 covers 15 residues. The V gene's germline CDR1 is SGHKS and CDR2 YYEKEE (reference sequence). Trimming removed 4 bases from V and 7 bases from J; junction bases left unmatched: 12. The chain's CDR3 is CASSLTDRALCGYTF. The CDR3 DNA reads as TGTGCCAGCAGCCTCACGGACAGGGCCCTCTGTGGCTACACCTTC.

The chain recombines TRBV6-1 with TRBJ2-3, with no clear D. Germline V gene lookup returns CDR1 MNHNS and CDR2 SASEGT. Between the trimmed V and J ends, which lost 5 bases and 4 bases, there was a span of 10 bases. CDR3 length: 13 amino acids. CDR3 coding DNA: TGTGCCAGCAGTCCTCAGACGGCAGATACGCAGTATTTT. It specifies CASSPQTADTQYF.

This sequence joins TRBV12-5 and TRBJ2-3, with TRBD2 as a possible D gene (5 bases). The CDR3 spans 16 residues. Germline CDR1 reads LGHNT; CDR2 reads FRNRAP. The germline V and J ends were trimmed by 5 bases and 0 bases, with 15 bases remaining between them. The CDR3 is CASGHPERASTDTQYF. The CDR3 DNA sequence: TGTGCTAGTGGTCATCCAGAGAGGGCTAGCACAGATACGCAGTATTTT. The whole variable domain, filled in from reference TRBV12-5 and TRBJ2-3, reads DARVTQTPRHKVTEMGQEVTMRCQPILGHNTVFWYRQTMMQGLELLAYFRNRAPLDDSGMPKDRFSAEMPDATLATLKIQPSEPRDSAVYFCASGHPERASTDTQYFGPGTRLTVL.

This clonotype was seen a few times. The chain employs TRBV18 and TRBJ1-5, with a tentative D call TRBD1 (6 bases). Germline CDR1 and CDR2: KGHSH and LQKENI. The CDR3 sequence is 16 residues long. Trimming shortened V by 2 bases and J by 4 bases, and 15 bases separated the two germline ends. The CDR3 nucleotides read TGTGCCAGCTCACCAGGCGGACAGAGGGGAAATCAGCCCCAGCATTTT. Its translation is CASSPGGQRGNQPQHF.

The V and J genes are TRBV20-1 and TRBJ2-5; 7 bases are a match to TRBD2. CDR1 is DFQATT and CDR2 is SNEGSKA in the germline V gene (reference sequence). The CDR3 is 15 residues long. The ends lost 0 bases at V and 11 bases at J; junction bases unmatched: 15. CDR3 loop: CSARDGDYLSNEQYF. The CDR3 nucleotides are TGCAGTGCTAGAGATGGGGACTACCTAAGTAATGAGCAGTACTTC.

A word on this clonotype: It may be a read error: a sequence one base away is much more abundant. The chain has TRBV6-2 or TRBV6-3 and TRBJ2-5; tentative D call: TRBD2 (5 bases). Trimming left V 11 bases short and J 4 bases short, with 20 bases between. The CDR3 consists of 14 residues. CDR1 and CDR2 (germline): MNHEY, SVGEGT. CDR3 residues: CAGTIRGLRETQYF. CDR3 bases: TGTGCCGGCACCATACGAGGGTTGAGAGAGACCCAGTACTTC.

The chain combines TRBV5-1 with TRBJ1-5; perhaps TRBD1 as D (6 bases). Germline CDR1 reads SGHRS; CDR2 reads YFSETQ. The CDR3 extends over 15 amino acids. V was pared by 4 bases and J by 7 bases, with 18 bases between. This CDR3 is CASSPIPDSEQPQHF. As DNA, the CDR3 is TGCGCCAGCAGCCCCATTCCGGACAGCGAACAGCCCCAGCATTTT. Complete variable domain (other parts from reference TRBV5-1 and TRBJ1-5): KAGVTQTPRYLIKTRGQQVTLSCSPISGHRSVSWYQQTPGQGLQFLFEYFSETQRNKGNFPGRFSGRQFSNSRSEMNVSTLELGDSALYLCASSPIPDSEQPQHFGDGTRLSIL.

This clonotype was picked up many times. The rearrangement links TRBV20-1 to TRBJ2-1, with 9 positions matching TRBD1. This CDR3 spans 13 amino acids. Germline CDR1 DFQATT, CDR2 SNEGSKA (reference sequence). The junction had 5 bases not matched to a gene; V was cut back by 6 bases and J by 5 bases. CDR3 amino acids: CSAWDRANNEQFF. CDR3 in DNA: TGCAGTGCCTGGGACAGGGCGAACAATGAGCAGTTCTTC.

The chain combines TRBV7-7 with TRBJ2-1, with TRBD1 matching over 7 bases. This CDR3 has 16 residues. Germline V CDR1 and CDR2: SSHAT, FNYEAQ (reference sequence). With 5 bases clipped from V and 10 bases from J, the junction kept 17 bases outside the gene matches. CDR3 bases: TGTGCCAGCAGCCAAAAGCCGGGGACAGAATGGTGGGAGCAGTTCTTC. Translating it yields CASSQKPGTEWWEQFF.

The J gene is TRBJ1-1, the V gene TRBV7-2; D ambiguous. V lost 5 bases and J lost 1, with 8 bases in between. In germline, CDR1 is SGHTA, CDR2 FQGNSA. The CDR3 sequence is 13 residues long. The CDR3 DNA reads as TGTGCCAGCAGCAGGGTCGCGAACACTGAAGCTTTCTTT. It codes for CASSRVANTEAFF.

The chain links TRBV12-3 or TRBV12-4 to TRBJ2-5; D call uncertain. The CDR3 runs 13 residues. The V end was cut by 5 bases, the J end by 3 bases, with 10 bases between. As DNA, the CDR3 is TGTGCCAGCAGTGGTGGACGGAAAGAGACCCAGTACTTC. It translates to CASSGGRKETQYF.

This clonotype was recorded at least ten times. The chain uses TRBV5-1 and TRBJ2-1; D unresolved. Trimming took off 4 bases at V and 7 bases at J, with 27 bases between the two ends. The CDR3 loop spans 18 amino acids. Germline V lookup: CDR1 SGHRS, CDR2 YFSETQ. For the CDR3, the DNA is TGCGCCAGCAGCGGGCCTGACATTTTTGGATCATCTCCAAATGAGCAGTTCTTC. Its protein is CASSGPDIFGSSPNEQFF.

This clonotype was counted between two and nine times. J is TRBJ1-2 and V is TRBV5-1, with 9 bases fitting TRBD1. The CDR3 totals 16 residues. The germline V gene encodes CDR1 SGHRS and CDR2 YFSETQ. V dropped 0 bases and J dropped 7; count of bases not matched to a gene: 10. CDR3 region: CASSLAELRTGAGYTF. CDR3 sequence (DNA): TGCGCCAGCAGCTTGGCCGAGTTAAGGACAGGGGCTGGCTACACCTTC.

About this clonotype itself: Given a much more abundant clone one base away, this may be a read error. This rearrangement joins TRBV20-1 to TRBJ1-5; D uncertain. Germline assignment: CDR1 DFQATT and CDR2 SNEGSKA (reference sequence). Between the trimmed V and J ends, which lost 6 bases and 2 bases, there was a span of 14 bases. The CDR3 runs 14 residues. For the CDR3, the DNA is TGCAGTGCCCTTAGGAGGTCGTGCAATCAGCCCCAGCATTTT. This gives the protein CSALRRSCNQPQHF.

The CDR3 DNA follows: TGTGCCAGCAGCCCACCGGGACTAGCGGGGGTTCGAGATACGCAGTATTTT. Protein sequence: CASSPPGLAGVRDTQYF. J is TRBJ2-3 and V is TRBV7-2, with 14 nucleotides matching TRBD2. J gave up 5 bases and V 5 bases, and 9 bases lay outside the gene matches. The CDR3 covers 17 residues. In germline, CDR1 is SGHTA, CDR2 FQGNSA.

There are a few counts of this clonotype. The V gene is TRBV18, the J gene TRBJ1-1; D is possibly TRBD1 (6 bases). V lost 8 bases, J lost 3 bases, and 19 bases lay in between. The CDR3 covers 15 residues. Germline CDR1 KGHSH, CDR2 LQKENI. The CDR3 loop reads CASRESGGEDTEAFF. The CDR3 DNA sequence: TGTGCCAGCCGAGAGTCCGGGGGCGAGGACACTGAAGCTTTCTTT. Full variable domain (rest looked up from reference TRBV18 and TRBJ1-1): NAGVMQNPRHLVRRRGQEARLRCSPMKGHSHVYWYRQLPEEGLKFMVYLQKENIIDESGMPKERFSAEFPKEGPSILRIQQVVRGDSAAYFCASRESGGEDTEAFFGQGTRLTVV.

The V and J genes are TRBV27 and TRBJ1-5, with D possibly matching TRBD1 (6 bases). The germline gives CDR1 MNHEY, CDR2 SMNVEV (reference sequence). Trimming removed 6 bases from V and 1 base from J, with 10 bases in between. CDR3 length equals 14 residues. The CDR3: CASRLTGSNQPQHF. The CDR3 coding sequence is TGTGCCAGCAGACTGACAGGCAGCAATCAGCCCCAGCATTTT.

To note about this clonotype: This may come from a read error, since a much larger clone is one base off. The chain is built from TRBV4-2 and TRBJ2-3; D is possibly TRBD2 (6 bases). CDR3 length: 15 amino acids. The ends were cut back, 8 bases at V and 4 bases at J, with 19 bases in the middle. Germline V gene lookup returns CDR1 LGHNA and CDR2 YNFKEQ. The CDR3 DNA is TGTGCCAGCCATATCGGAGGGAAAGCCGCAGATACGCAGTATTTT. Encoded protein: CASHIGGKAADTQYF.

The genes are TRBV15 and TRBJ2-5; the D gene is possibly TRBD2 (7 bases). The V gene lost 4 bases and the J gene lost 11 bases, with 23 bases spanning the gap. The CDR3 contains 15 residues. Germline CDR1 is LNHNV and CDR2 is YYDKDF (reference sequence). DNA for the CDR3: TGTGCCACCAGCAAGGGGGGGGGACAAATCCATGAGCAGTACTTC. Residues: CATSKGGGQIHEQYF. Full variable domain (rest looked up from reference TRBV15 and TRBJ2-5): DAMVIQNPRYQVTQFGKPVTLSCSQTLNHNVMYWYQQKSSQAPKLLFHYYDKDFNNEADTPDNFQSRRPNTSFCFLDIRSPGLGDTAMYLCATSKGGGQIHEQYFGPGTRLLVL.

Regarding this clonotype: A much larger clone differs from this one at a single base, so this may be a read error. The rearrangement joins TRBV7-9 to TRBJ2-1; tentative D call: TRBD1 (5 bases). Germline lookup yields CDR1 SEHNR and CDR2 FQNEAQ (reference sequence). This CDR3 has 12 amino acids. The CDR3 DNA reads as TGTGCCGGCAGCTCTAGGGGTAATGAGCAGTTCTTC. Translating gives CAGSSRGNEQFF.

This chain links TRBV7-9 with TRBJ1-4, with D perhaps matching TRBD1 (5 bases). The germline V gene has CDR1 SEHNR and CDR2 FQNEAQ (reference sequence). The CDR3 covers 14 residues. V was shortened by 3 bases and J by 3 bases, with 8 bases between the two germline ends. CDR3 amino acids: CASSFQGANEKLFF. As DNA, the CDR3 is TGTGCCAGCAGCTTCCAGGGAGCTAATGAAAAACTGTTTTTT.

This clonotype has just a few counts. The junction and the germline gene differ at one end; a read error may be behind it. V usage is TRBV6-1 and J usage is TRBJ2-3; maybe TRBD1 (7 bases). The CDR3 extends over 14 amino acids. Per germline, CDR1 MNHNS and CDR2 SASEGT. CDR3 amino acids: CASRTGGDTDTQYF. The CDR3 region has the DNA TGCGCCTCGAGGACAGGAGGGGACACAGATACGCAGTATTTT.

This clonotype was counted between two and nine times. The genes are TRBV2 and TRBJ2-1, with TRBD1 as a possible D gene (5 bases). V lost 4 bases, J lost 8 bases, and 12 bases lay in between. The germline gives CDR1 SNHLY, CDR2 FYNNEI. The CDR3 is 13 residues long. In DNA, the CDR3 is TGTGCCAGCAGTGCCGGTAGCAGGGATGAGCAGTTCTTC. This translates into CASSAGSRDEQFF.

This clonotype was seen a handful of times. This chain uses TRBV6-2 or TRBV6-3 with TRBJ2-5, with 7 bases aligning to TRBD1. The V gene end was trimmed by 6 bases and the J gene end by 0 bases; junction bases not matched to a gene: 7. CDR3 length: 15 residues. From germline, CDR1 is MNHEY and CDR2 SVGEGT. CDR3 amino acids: CASRAIDRDQETQYF. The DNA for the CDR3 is TGTGCCAGCAGAGCCATCGACAGGGACCAAGAGACCCAGTACTTC.

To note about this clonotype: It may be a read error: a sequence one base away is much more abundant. The CDR3, as DNA: TGTGCCAGCATGCCTAGTGGGGGAGAGACCCAGTACTTC. This codes for CASMPSGGETQYF. J is TRBJ2-5 and V is TRBV7-9; the D gene could be TRBD1 or TRBD2 (5 bases each). Between the trimmed V and J ends, which lost 7 bases and 4 bases, there was a span of 13 bases. The CDR3 spans 13 residues. CDR1 and CDR2 (germline): SEHNR, FQNEAQ (reference sequence). Full variable domain (missing parts from reference TRBV7-9 and TRBJ2-5): DTGVSQNPRHKITKRGQNVTFRCDPISEHNRLYWYRQTLGQGPEFLTYFQNEAQLEKSRLLSDRFSAERPKGSFSTLEIQRTEQGDSAMYLCASMPSGGETQYFGPGTRLLVL.

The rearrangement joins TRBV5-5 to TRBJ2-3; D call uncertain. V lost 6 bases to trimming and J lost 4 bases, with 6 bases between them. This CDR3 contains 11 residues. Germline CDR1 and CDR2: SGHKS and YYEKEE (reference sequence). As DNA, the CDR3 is TGTGCCAGCACCCTTTCAGATACGCAGTATTTT. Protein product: CASTLSDTQYF.